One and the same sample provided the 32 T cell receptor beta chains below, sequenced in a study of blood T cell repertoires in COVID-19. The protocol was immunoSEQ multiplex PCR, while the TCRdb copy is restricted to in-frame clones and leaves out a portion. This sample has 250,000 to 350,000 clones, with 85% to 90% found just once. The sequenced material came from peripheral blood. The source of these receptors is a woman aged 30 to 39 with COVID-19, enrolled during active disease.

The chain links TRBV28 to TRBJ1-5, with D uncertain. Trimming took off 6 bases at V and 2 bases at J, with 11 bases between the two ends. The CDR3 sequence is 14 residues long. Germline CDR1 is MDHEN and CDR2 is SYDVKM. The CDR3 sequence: CASSPFGGNQPQHF. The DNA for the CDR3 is TGTGCCAGCAGCCCCTTCGGGGGCAATCAGCCCCAGCATTTT.

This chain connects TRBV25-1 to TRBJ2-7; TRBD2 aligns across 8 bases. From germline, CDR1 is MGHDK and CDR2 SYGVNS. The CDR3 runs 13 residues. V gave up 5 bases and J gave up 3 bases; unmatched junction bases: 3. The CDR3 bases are TGTGCCAGCAGTAAGGGACTAGGCTACGAGCAGTACTTC. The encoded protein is CASSKGLGYEQYF.

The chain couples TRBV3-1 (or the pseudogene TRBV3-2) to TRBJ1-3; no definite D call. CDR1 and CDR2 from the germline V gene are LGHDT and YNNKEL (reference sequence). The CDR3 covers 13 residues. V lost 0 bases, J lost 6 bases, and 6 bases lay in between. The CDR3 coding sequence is TGTGCCAGCAGCCAAGACCCCAAAAACACCATATATTTT. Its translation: CASSQDPKNTIYF.

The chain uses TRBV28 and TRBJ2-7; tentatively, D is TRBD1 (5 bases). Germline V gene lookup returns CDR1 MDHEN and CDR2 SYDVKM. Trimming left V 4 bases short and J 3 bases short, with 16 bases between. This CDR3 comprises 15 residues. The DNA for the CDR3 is TGTGCCAGCAGTTCCCAGGACACGGTGTTCTACGAGCAGTACTTC. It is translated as CASSSQDTVFYEQYF. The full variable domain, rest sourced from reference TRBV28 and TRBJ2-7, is DVKVTQSSRYLVKRTGEKVFLECVQDMDHENMFWYRQDPGLGLRLIYFSYDVKMKEKGDIPEGYSVSREKKERFSLILESASTNQTSMYLCASSSQDTVFYEQYFGPGTRLTVT.

The CDR3 DNA sequence: TGTGCCAGCAGTCTGGCTAGCGGGAGAACCTACAATGAGCAGTTCTTC. This codes for CASSLASGRTYNEQFF. The V call is TRBV2, the J call TRBJ2-1; 10 bases are shared with TRBD2. CDR3 length: 16 residues. V lost 5 bases to trimming and J lost 2 bases; unmatched junction nucleotides: 6. Germline-derived CDR1 and CDR2 are SNHLY and FYNNEI. Combining the CDR3 with reference TRBV2 and TRBJ2-1 gives the whole variable domain EPEVTQTPSHQVTQMGQEVILRCVPISNHLYFYWYRQILGQKVEFLVSFYNNEISEKSEIFDDQFSVERPDGSNFTLKIRSTKLEDSAMYFCASSLASGRTYNEQFFGPGTRLTVL.

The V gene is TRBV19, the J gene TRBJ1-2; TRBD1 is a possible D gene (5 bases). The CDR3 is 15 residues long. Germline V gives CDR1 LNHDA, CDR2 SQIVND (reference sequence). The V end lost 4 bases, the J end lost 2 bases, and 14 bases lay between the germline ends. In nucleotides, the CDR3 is TGTGCCAGTAGTAAGCTCCCGAGGACAAACTATGGCTACACCTTC. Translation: CASSKLPRTNYGYTF.

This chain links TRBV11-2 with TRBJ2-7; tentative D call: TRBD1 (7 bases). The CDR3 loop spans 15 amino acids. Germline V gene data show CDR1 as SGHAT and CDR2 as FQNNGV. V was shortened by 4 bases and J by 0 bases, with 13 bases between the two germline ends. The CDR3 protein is CASSSAGGSSYEQYF. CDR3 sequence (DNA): TGTGCCAGCAGCTCAGCAGGGGGGAGCTCCTACGAGCAGTACTTC.

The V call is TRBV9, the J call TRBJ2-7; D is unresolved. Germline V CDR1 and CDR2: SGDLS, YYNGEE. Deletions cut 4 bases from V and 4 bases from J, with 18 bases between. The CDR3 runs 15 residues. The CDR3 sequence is CASSPKPGTPYEQYF. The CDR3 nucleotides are TGTGCCAGCAGCCCAAAGCCAGGTACCCCGTACGAGCAGTACTTC.

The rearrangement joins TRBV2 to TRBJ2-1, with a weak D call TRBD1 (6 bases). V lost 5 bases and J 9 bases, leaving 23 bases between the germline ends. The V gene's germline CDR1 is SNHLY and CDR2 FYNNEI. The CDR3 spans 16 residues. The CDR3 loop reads CASSYRLTRDKGEQFF. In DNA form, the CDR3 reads TGTGCCAGCAGTTACAGGCTTACTCGGGACAAGGGTGAGCAGTTCTTC.

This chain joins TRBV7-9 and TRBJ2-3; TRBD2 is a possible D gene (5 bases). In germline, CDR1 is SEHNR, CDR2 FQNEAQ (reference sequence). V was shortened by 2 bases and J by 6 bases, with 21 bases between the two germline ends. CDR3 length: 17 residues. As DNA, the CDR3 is TGTGCCAGCAGCTTAAGTCCTGCGAGAGGGTATTACGATACGCAGTATTTT. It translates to CASSLSPARGYYDTQYF.

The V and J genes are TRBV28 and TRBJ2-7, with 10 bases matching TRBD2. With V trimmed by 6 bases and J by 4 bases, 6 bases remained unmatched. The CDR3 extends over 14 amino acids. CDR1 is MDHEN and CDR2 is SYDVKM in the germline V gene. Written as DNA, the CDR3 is TGTGCCAGCAGGAAAGCGGGAGGGCTTTACGAGCAGTACTTC. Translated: CASRKAGGLYEQYF.

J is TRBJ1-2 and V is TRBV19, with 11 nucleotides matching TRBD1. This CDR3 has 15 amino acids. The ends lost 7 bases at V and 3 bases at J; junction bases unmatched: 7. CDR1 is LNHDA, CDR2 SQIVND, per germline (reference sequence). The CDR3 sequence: CASTEGTGGHYGYTF. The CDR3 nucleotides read TGTGCCAGTACCGAGGGGACAGGGGGGCACTATGGCTACACCTTC.

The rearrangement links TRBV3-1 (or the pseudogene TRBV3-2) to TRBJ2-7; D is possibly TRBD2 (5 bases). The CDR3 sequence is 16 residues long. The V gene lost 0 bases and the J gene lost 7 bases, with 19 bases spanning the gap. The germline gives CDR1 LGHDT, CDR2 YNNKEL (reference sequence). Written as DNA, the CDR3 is TGTGCCAGCAGCCAAGATTTGGGAGCGATCCCTATGGAGCAGTACTTC. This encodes CASSQDLGAIPMEQYF.

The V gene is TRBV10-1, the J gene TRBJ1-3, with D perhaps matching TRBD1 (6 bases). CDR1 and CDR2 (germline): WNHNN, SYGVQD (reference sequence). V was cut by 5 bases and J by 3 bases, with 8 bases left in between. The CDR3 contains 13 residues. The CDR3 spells CASSTGSGNTIYF. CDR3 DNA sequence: TGCGCCAGCAGTACAGGGAGTGGAAACACCATATATTTT.

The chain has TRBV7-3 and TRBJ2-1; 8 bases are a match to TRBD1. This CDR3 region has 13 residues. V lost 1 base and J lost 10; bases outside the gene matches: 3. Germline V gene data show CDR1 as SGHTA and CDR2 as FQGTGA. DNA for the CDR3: TGTGCCAGCAGCTTAAACAGGGACAGGGAGCAGTTCTTC. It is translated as CASSLNRDREQFF.

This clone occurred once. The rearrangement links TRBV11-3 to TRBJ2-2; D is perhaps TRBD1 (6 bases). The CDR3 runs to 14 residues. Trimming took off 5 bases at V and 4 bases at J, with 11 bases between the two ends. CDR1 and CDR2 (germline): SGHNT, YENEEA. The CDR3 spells CASSPGTSTGELFF. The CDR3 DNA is TGTGCCAGCAGCCCCGGGACAAGCACCGGGGAGCTGTTTTTT.

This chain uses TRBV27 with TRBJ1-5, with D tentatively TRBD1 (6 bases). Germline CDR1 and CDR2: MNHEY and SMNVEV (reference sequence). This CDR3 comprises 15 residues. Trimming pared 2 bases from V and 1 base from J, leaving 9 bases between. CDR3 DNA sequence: TGTGCCAGCAGTTTAACGACAGGAAGCAATCAGCCCCAGCATTTT. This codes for CASSLTTGSNQPQHF.

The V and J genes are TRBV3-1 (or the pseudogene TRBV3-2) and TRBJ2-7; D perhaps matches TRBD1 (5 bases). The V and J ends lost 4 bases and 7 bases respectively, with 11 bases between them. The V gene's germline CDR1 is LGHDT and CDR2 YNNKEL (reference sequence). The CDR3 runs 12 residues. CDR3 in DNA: TGTGCCAGCAGCCGGGGCCCCGGGGAGCAGTACTTC. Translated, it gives CASSRGPGEQYF.

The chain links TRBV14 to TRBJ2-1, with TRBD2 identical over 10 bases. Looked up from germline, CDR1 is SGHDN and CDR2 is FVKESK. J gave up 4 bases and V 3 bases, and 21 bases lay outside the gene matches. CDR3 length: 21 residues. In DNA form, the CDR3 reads TGTGCCAGCAGCCACCGCCAAGTCGGGACTAGCGAACTTCCTACATACAATGAGCAGTTCTTC. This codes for CASSHRQVGTSELPTYNEQFF.

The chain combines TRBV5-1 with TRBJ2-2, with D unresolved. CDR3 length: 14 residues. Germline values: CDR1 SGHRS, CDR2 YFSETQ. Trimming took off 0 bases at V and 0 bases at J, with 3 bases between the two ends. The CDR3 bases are TGCGCCAGCAGCTTGGCAGCGAACACCGGGGAGCTGTTTTTT. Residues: CASSLAANTGELFF.

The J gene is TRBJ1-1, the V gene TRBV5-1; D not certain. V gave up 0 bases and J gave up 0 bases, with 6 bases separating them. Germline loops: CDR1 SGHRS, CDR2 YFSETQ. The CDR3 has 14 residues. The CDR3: CASSLEQMNTEAFF. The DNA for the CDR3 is TGCGCCAGCAGCTTGGAACAGATGAACACTGAAGCTTTCTTT. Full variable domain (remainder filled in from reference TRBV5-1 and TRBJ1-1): KAGVTQTPRYLIKTRGQQVTLSCSPISGHRSVSWYQQTPGQGLQFLFEYFSETQRNKGNFPGRFSGRQFSNSRSEMNVSTLELGDSALYLCASSLEQMNTEAFFGQGTRLTVV.

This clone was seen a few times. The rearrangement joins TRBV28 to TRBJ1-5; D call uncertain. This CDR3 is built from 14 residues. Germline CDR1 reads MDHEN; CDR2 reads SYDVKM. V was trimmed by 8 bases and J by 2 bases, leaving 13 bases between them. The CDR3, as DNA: TGTGCCAGCTCCCTATCCCTACGCAATCAGCCCCAGCATTTT. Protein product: CASSLSLRNQPQHF.

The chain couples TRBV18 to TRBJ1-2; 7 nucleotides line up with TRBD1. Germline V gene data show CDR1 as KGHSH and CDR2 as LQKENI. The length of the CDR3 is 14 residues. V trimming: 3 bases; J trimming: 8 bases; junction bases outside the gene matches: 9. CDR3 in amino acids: CASSPMDRPEGYTF. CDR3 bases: TGTGCCAGCTCACCGATGGACAGGCCGGAGGGCTACACCTTC.

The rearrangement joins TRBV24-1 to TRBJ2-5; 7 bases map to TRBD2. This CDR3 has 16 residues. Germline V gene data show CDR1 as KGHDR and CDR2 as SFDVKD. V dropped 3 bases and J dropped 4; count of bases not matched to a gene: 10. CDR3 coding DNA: TGTGCCACCAGTGATCCTAGCGGCCCCGACGGAGAGACCCAGTACTTC. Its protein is CATSDPSGPDGETQYF.

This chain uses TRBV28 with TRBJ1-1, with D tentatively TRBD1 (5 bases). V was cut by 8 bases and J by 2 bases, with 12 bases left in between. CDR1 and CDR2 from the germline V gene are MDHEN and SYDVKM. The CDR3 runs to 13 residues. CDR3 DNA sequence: TGTGCCAGCTCGTGGGGGGTAAACACTGAAGCTTTCTTT. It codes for CASSWGVNTEAFF.

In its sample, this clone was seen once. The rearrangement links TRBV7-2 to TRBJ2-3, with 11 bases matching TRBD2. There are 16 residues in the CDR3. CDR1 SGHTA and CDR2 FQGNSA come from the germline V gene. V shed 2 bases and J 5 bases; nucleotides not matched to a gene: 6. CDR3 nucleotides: TGTGCCAGCAGCTTAACTAGCGGGAGTGGTGGAGATACGCAGTATTTT. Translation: CASSLTSGSGGDTQYF.

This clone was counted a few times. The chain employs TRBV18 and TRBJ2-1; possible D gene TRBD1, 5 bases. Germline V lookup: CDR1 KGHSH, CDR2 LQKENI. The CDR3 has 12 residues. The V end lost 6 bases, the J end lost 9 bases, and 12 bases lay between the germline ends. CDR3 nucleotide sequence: TGTGCCAGCTCGCCAGGACACCTTGAGCAGTTCTTC. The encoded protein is CASSPGHLEQFF.

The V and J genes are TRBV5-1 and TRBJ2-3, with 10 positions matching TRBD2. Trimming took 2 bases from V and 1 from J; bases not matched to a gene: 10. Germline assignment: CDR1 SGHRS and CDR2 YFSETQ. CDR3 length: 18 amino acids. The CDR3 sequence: CASSLGRSGRVGTDTQYF. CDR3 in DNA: TGCGCCAGCAGCTTAGGGCGCAGCGGGAGGGTGGGCACAGATACGCAGTATTTT. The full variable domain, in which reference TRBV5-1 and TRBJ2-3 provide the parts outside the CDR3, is KAGVTQTPRYLIKTRGQQVTLSCSPISGHRSVSWYQQTPGQGLQFLFEYFSETQRNKGNFPGRFSGRQFSNSRSEMNVSTLELGDSALYLCASSLGRSGRVGTDTQYFGPGTRLTVL.

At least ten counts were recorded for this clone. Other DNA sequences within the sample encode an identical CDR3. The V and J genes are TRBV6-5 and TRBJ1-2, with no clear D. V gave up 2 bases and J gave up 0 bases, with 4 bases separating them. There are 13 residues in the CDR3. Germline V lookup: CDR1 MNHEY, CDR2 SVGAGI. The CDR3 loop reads CASSYDTNYGYTF. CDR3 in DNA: TGTGCCAGCAGTTACGACACTAACTATGGCTACACCTTC.

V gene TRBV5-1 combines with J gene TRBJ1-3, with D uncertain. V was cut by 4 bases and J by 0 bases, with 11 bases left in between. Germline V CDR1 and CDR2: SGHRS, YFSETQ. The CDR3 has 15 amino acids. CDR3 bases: TGCGCCAGCAGCAAACCACGGAGCTCTGGAAACACCATATATTTT. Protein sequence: CASSKPRSSGNTIYF.

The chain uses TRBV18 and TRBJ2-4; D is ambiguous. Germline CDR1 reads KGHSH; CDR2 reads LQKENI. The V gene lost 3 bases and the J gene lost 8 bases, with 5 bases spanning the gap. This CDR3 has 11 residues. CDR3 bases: TGTGCCAGCTCACCTCAGGACATTCAGTACTTC. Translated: CASSPQDIQYF.

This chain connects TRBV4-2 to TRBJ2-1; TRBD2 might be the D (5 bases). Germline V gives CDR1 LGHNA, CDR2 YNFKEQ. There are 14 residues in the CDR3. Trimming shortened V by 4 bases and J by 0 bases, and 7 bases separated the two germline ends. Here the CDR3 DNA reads TGTGCCAGCAGCCGAAGCGGCTCCTACAATGAGCAGTTCTTC. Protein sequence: CASSRSGSYNEQFF.